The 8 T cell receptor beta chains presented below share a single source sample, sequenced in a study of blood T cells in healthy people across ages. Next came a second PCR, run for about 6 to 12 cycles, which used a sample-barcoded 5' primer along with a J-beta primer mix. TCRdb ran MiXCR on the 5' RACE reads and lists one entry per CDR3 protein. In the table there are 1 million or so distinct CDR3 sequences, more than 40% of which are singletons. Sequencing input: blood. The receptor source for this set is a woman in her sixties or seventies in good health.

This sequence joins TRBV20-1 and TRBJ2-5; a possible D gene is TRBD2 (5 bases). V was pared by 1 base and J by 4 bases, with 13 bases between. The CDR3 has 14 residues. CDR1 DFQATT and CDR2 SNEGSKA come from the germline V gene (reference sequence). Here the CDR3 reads CSARGGPGLETQYF. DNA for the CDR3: TGCAGTGCTAGAGGAGGCCCGGGGTTAGAGACCCAGTACTTC.

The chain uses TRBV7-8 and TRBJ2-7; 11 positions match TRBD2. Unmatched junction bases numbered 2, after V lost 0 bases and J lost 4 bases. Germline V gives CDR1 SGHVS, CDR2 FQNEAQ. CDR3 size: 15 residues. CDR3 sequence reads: CASSLAVAGGYEQYF. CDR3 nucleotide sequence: TGTGCCAGCAGCTTAGCCGTAGCGGGAGGGTACGAGCAGTACTTC.

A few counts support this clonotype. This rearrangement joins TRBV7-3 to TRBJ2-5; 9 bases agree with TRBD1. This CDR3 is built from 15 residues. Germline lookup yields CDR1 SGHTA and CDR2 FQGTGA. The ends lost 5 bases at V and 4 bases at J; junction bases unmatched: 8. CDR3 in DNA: TGTGCCAGCAGCCTTGACAGGGGGGGTCGAGAGACCCAGTACTTC. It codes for CASSLDRGGRETQYF.

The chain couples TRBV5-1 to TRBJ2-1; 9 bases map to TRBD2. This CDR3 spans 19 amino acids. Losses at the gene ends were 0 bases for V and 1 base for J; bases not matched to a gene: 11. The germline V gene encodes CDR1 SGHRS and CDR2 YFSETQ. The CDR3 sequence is CASSLEIPSGTLSYNEQFF. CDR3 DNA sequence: TGCGCCAGCAGCTTGGAGATTCCTAGCGGGACATTATCCTACAATGAGCAGTTCTTC. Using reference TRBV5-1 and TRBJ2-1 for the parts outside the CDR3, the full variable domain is KAGVTQTPRYLIKTRGQQVTLSCSPISGHRSVSWYQQTPGQGLQFLFEYFSETQRNKGNFPGRFSGRQFSNSRSEMNVSTLELGDSALYLCASSLEIPSGTLSYNEQFFGPGTRLTVL.

CDR3 region: CASSPMNSGYNEQFF. The CDR3 nucleotides are TGTGCCAGCAGCCCCATGAATAGCGGTTACAATGAGCAGTTCTTC. J is TRBJ2-1 and V is TRBV7-8, with D perhaps matching TRBD2 (6 bases). Germline values: CDR1 SGHVS, CDR2 FQNEAQ. The V gene lost 5 bases and the J gene lost 4 bases, with 15 bases spanning the gap. This CDR3 is 15 amino acids long.

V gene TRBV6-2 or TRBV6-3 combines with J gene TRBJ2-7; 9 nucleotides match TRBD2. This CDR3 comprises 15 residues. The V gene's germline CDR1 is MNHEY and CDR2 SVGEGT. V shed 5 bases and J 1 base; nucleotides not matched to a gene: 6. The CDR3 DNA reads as TGTGCCAGCAGTACCCCTCTAGCGGGGTCCTACGAGCAGTACTTC. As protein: CASSTPLAGSYEQYF.

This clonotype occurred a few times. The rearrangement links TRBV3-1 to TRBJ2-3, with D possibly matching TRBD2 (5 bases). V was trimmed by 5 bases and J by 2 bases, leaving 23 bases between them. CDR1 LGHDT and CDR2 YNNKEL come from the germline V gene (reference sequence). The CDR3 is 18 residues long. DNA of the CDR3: TGTGCCAGCAGCGGCCCAACTTACCCGGCTAGCTACACAGATACGCAGTATTTT. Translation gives CASSGPTYPASYTDTQYF.

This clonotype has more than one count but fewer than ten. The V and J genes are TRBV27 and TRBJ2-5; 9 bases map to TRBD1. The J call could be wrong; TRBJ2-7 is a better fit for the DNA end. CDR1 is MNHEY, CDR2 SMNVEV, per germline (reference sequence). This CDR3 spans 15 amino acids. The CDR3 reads CASSFGNRGRNEQYF. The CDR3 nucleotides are TGTGCCAGCAGTTTTGGGAACAGGGGGCGAAACGAGCAGTACTTC.